This TCR beta chain was captured in a study of control samples from healthy donors and cancer patients. This clone was seen once. TCRdb's copy holds only in-frame clones and misses some; the assay was immunoSEQ multiplex PCR. The data show 150,000 to 200,000 clones, roughly 94% seen once. Deletions cut 4 bases from V and 8 bases from J, with 13 bases between. The CDR3 is 13 amino acids. Germline CDR1 SGHDT, CDR2 YYEEEE. This chain connects TRBV5-6 to TRBJ2-4, with a possible D match to TRBD1 (5 bases). The sequence was collected from a woman between 18 and 29 years old in good health. Sample: blood. The CDR3: CASSLTTAHIQYF. CDR3 DNA sequence: TGTGCCAGCAGCCTCACGACAGCCCACATTCAGTACTTC.